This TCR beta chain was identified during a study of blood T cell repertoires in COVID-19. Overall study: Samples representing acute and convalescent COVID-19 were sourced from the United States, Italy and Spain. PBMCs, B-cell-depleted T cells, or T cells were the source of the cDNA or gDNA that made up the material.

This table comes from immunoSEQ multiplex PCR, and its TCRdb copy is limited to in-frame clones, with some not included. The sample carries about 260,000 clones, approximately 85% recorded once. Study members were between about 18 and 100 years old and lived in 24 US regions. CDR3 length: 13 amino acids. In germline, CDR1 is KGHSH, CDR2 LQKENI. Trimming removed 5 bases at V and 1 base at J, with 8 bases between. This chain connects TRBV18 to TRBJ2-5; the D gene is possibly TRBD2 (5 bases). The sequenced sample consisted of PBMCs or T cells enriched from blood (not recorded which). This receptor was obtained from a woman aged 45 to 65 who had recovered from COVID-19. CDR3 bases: TGTGCCAGCTCAGGCGGGCCCCAAGAGACCCAGTACTTC. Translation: CASSGGPQETQYF. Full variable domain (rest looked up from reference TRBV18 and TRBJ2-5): NAGVMQNPRHLVRRRGQEARLRCSPMKGHSHVYWYRQLPEEGLKFMVYLQKENIIDESGMPKERFSAEFPKEGPSILRIQQVVRGDSAAYFCASSGGPQETQYFGPGTRLLVL.